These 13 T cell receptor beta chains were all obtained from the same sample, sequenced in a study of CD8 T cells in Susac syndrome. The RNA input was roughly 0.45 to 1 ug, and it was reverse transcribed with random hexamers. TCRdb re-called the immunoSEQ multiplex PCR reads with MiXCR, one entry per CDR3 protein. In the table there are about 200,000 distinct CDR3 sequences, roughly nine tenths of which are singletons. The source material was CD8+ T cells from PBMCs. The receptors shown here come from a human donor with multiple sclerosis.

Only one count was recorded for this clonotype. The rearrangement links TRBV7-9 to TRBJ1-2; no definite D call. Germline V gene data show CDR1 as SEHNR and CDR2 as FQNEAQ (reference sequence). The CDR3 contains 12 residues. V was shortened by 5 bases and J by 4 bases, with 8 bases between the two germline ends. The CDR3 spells CASSEEAYGYTF. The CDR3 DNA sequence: TGTGCCAGCAGCGAGGAGGCCTATGGCTACACCTTC. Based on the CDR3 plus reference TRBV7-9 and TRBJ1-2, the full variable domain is DTGVSQNPRHKITKRGQNVTFRCDPISEHNRLYWYRQTLGQGPEFLTYFQNEAQLEKSRLLSDRFSAERPKGSFSTLEIQRTEQGDSAMYLCASSEEAYGYTFGSGTRLTVV.

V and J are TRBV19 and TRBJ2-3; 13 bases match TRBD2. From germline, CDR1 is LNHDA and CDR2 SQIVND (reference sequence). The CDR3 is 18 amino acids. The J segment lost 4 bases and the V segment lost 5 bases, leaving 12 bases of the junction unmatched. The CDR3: CASSSRAGTSGISDTQYF. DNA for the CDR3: TGTGCCAGTAGTTCACGCGCCGGGACTAGCGGGATCTCAGATACGCAGTATTTT.

The CDR3, as DNA: TGCGCCAGCAGCTCCCACGGGACTAGCGCAGATACGCAGTATTTT. It yields the protein CASSSHGTSADTQYF. The chain combines TRBV5-1 with TRBJ2-3; 10 bases map to TRBD2. The V gene end was trimmed by 3 bases and the J gene end by 4 bases; junction bases not matched to a gene: 5. Germline V gives CDR1 SGHRS, CDR2 YFSETQ. The CDR3 is 15 residues long.

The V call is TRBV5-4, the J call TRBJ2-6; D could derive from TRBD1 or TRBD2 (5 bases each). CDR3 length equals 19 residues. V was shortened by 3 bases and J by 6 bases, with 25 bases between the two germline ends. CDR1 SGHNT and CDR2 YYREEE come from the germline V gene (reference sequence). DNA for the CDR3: TGTGCCAGCAGCTCTCCGGGACCCTCAGAGGGTGGGGAGGCCAACGTCCTGACTTTC. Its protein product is CASSSPGPSEGGEANVLTF.

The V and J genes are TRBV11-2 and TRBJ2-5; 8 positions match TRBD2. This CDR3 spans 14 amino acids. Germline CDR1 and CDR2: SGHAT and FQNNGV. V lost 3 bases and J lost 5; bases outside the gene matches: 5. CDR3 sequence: CASSLAGGRETQYF. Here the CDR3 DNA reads TGTGCCAGCAGCTTGGCGGGGGGACGTGAGACCCAGTACTTC.

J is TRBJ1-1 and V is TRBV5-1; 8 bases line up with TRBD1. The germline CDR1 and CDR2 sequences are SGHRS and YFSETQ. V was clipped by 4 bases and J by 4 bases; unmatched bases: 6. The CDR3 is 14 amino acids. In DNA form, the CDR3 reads TGCGCCAGCAGCGAACAGGGGGGGTTCACTGAAGCTTTCTTT. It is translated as CASSEQGGFTEAFF. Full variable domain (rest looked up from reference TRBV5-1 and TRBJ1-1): KAGVTQTPRYLIKTRGQQVTLSCSPISGHRSVSWYQQTPGQGLQFLFEYFSETQRNKGNFPGRFSGRQFSNSRSEMNVSTLELGDSALYLCASSEQGGFTEAFFGQGTRLTVV.

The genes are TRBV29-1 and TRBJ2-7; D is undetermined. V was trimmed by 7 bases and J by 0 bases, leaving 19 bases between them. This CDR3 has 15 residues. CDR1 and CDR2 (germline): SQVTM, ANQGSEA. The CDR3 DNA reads TGCAGCGCGATGGGGTGGGCGACCGACTCCTACGAGCAGTACTTC. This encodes CSAMGWATDSYEQYF.

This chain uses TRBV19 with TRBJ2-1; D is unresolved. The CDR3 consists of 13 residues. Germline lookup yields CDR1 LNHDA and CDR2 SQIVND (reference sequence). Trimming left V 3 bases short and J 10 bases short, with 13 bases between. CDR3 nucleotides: TGTGCCAGTAGTATGAATCTTGGTAGCGAGCAGTTCTTC. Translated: CASSMNLGSEQFF.

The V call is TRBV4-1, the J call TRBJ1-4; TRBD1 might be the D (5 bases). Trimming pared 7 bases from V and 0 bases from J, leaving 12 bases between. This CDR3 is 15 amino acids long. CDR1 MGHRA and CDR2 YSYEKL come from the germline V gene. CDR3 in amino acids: CASTGDSATNEKLFF. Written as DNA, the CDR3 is TGCGCCAGCACGGGGGACTCCGCAACTAATGAAAAACTGTTTTTT.

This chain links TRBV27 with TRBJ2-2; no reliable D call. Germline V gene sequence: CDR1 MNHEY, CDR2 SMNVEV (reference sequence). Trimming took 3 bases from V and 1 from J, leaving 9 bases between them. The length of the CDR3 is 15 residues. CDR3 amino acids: CASSFIFRNTGELFF. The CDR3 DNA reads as TGTGCCAGCAGTTTCATCTTTAGGAACACCGGGGAGCTGTTTTTT.

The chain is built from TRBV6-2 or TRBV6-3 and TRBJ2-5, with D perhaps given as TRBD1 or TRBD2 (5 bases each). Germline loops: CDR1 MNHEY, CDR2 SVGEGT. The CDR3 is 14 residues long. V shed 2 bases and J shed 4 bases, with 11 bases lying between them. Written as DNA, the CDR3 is TGTGCCAGCAGTTACATGGGGGAATTAGAGACCCAGTACTTC. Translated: CASSYMGELETQYF.

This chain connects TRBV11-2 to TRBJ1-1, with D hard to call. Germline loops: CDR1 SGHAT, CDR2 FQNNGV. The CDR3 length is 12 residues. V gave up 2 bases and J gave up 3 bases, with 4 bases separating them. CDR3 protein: CASSLIYTEAFF. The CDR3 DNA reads TGTGCCAGCAGCTTAATCTACACTGAAGCTTTCTTT.

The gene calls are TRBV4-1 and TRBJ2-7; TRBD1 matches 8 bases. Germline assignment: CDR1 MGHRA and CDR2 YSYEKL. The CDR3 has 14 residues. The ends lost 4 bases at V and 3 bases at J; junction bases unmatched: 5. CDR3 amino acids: CASSRGQGSYEQYF. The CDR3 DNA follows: TGCGCCAGCAGCCGAGGACAGGGTAGCTACGAGCAGTACTTC.